This T cell receptor (beta chain) was identified during a study of identical twins. TCRdb passed the 5' RACE reads through MiXCR, listing each CDR3 protein once. The sample has 1.5 million to 2 million distinct CDR3 sequences; about 30% are singletons. Germline lookup yields CDR1 ENHRY and CDR2 SYGVKD. The CDR3 runs 15 residues. The ends lost 0 bases at V and 7 bases at J; junction bases unmatched: 6. This clonotype came up a few times. This clonotype was obtained from a newborn girl in good health. The genes are TRBV10-3 and TRBJ2-7; 10 bases are a match to TRBD2. Specimen: cord blood. The DNA of the CDR3 is TGTGCCATCAGTGAGTCGAGCGGGAGGGCCGGGGAGCAGTACTTC. Residues: CAISESSGRAGEQYF.